This T cell receptor beta chain is from a study of T cells in Graves' hyperthyroidism and ophthalmopathy. Overall study results and limits: Among thyroid clonotypes expanded above 0.001, most also appeared in blood.

Trimming shortened V by 4 bases and J by 0 bases, and 5 bases separated the two germline ends. The CDR3 is 12 residues long. Germline V lookup: CDR1 SQVTM, CDR2 ANQGSEA. It was RNA transcripts that yielded the amplified TCR beta CDR3 regions. The study used the HTBI primer set for a first-round RT-PCR of the TCR CDR3. TCRdb re-analysed the multiplex PCR reads in MiXCR, keeping a single row per CDR3 protein. Seen here are under 450,000 distinct CDR3 sequences, 17% observed once, and the top ten hold around 35%. In this sample, this clonotype turned up many times. Its antigen is unknown. The material sequenced was blood. The source is a woman aged 25 to 39 with Graves' hyperthyroidism that later progressed to Graves' ophthalmopathy. V gene TRBV29-1 combines with J gene TRBJ2-3; D is tentatively TRBD1 or TRBD2 (5 bases each). Here the CDR3 reads CSVGDSTDTQYF. The CDR3, as DNA: TGCAGCGTTGGGGACAGCACAGATACGCAGTATTTT.